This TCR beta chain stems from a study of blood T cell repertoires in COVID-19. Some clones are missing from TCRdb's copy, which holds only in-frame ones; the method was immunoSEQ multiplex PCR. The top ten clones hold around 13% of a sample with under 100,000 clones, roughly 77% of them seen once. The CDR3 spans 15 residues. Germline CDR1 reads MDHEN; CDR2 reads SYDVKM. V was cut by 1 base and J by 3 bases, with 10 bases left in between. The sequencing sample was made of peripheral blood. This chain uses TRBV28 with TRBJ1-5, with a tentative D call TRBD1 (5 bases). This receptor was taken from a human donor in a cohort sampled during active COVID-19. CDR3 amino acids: CASSLLAGPNQPQHF. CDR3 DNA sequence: TGTGCCAGCAGTTTATTGGCAGGGCCCAATCAGCCCCAGCATTTT. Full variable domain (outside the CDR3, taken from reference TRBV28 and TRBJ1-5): DVKVTQSSRYLVKRTGEKVFLECVQDMDHENMFWYRQDPGLGLRLIYFSYDVKMKEKGDIPEGYSVSREKKERFSLILESASTNQTSMYLCASSLLAGPNQPQHFGDGTRLSIL.